This record concerns one T cell receptor beta chain sequence. Its antigen remains unknown. These data originate in a study of graft-versus-host responses after intestinal transplantation. Study at large: Multivisceral, liver-intestinal, or isolated intestinal transplants were given to recipients. Every recipient underwent anti-thymocyte globulin induction, then tacrolimus and steroids for three to four years.

Method: immunoSEQ multiplex PCR; TCRdb's copy keeps in-frame clones and lacks some. The sample contains over 80,000 clones, 75% to 95% of which appear only once. CDR3 size: 14 residues. Germline loops: CDR1 LGHNA, CDR2 YNFKEQ. V gave up 2 bases and J gave up 3 bases, with 9 bases separating them. Notes on the study in general: The study associated peak circulating GvH clone levels with early post-transplant HvG declines. Allografts of patients with graft-donor T cell macrochimerism showed high graft-versus-host to host-versus-graft clone ratios.

This chain uses TRBV4-2 with TRBJ2-3; maybe TRBD2 (5 bases). This material consisted of unstimulated CD4+ T cells sorted from spleen or lymph node cells, taken before transplant. This receptor was obtained from a human donor who was the organ donor for an intestinal transplant. The CDR3 loop reads CASSQRGLTDTQYF. The CDR3 DNA is TGTGCCAGCAGCCAACGCGGACTTACAGATACGCAGTATTTT.